This TCR beta chain was sequenced in a study of blood T cells in healthy people across ages. Each sample gave at least 6.5 million isolated PBMCs. A second PCR, run for roughly 7 to 11 cycles, used a sample-barcoded 5' primer plus a J-beta primer mix. A single record per CDR3 protein comes from TCRdb applying MiXCR to the 5' RACE reads. Of 790,000 or so distinct CDR3 sequences detected, 56% appear once; the ten largest clones hold around 24%. General observations from the study: Across the age range, TCR beta diversity per million T cells fell in a roughly linear way. A greater number of naive CD4+ cells and higher diversity distinguished long-lived donors from aged donors. CMV infection status of these donors was not known.

This clonotype was seen more than once but under ten times. As yet, its antigen is unknown. Trimming took 7 bases from V and 1 from J, leaving 13 bases between them. CDR3 length: 14 residues. Germline V gene sequence: CDR1 SNHLY, CDR2 FYNNEI. Sequencing was done on a sample of blood. The chain couples TRBV2 to TRBJ1-2; TRBD1 is a possible D gene (6 bases). This clonotype was obtained from a man in his forties in good health. The chain's CDR3 is CASKTGLDNYGYTF. The CDR3 coding sequence is TGTGCCAGCAAAACAGGGTTAGATAACTATGGCTACACCTTC.